This T cell receptor (beta chain) is drawn from a study of OX40 agonist ivuxolimab in advanced cancers. Study-level information: In this cohort, patients received ivuxolimab, an agonistic anti-OX40 (CD134) antibody.

V was pared by 1 base and J by 5 bases, with 11 bases between. The CDR3 extends over 15 amino acids. The germline V gene has CDR1 SEHNR and CDR2 FQNEAQ (reference sequence). Sequencing used immunoSEQ multiplex PCR; TCRdb keeps in-frame clones, though not all of them. The sample lists approximately 15,000 clones, about 88% occurring once. The material was CD4+ or CD8+ T cells sorted from blood, obtained in a trial of the OX40 agonist ivuxolimab. The V gene is TRBV7-9, the J gene TRBJ2-2, with no clear D. The clonotype originates from an adult with an advanced solid tumor such as melanoma, head and neck, liver or kidney cancer. In DNA form, the CDR3 reads TGTGCCAGCAGCTTAGTGAACAGTGCAACCGGGGAGCTGTTTTTT. This sequence encodes CASSLVNSATGELFF.